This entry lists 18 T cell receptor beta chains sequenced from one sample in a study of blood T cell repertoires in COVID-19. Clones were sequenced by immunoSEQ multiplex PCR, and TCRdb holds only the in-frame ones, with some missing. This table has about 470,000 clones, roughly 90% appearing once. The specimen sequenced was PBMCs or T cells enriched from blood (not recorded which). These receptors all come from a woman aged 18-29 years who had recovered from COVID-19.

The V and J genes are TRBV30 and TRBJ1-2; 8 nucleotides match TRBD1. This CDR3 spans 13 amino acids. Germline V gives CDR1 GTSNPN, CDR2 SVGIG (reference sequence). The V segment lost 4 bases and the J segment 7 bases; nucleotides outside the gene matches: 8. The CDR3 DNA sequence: TGTGCCTGGATCTCGGGCGACAGGGGTGGCTACACCTTC. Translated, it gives CAWISGDRGGYTF.

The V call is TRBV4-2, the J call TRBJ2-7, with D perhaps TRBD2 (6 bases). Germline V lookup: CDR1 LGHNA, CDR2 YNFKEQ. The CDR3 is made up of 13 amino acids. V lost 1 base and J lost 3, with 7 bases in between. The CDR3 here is CASSQGGNYEQYF. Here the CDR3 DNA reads TGTGCCAGCAGCCAAGGCGGGAACTACGAGCAGTACTTC.

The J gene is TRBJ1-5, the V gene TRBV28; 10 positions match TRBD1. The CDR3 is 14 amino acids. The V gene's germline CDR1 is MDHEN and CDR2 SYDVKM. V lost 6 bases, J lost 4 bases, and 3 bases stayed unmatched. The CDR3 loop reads CASSPGQGNQPQHF. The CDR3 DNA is TGTGCCAGCAGCCCGGGACAGGGGAATCAGCCCCAGCATTTT.

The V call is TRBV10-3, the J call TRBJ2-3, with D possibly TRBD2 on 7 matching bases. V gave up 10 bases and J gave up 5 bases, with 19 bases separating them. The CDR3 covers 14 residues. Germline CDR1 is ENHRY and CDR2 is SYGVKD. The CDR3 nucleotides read TGTGCCACGCTAGGGGGGGCGGGGGAAGATACGCAGTATTTT. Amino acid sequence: CATLGGAGEDTQYF.

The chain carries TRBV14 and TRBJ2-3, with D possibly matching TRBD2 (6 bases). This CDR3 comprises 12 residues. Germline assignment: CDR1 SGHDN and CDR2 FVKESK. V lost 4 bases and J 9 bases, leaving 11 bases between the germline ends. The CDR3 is CASSLRGGTQYF. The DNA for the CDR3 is TGTGCCAGCAGCCTAAGGGGAGGAACGCAGTATTTT.

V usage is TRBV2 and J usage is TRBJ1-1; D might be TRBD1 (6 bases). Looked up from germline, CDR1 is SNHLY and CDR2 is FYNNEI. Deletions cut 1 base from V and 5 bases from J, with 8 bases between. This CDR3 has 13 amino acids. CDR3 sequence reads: CASSEVRGTEAFF. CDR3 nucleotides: TGTGCCAGCAGTGAAGTGAGGGGGACTGAAGCTTTCTTT.

CDR3 in amino acids: CASRQERLRATEAFF. Written as DNA, the CDR3 is TGTGCCAGCCGACAAGAAAGGTTGAGGGCCACTGAAGCTTTCTTT. The chain has TRBV28 and TRBJ1-1; D gene ambiguous. This CDR3 is built from 15 residues. Germline-derived CDR1 and CDR2 are MDHEN and SYDVKM. Trimming took 8 bases from V and 4 from J, leaving 20 bases between them.

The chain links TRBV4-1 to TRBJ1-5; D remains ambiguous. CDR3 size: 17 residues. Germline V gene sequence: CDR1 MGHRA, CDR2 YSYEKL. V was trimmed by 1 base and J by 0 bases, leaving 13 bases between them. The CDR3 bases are TGCGCCAGCAGCCAAGTAGGAGGTAAGAATAGCAATCAGCCCCAGCATTTT. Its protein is CASSQVGGKNSNQPQHF.

DNA of the CDR3: TGTGCCAGCACTATACTAGCGGGGGGGCCAGATACGCAGTATTTT. Protein: CASTILAGGPDTQYF. V usage is TRBV2 and J usage is TRBJ2-3; 13 bases map to TRBD2. The V and J ends lost 7 bases and 4 bases, in that order; junction bases with no gene match: 5. Germline V gives CDR1 SNHLY, CDR2 FYNNEI. The CDR3 covers 15 residues.

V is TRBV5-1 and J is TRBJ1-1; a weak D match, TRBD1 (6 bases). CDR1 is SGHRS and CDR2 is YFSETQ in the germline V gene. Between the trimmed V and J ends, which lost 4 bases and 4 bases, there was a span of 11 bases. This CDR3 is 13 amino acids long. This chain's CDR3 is CASSEGVSTEAFF. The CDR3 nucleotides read TGCGCCAGCAGCGAGGGGGTGAGCACTGAAGCTTTCTTT.

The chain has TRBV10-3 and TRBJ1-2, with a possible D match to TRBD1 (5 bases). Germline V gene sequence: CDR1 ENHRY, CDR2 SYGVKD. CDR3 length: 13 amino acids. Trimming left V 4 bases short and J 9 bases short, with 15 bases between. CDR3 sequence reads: CAISAGREASYTF. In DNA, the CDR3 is TGTGCCATCAGTGCCGGCAGGGAGGCAAGCTACACCTTC.

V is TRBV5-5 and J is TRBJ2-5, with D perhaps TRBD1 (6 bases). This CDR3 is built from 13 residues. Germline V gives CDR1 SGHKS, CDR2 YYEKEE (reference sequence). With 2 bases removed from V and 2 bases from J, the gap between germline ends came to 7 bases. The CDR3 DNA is TGTGCCAGCAGCTTTGGACAGCAAGAGACCCAGTACTTC. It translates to CASSFGQQETQYF.

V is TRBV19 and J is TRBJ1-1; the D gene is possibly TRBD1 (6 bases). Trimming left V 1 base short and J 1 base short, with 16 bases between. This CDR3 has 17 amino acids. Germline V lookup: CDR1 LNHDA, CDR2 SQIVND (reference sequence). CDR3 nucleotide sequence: TGTGCCAGTAGTATAGGGGTCGGGGGGCTTAGGAACACTGAAGCTTTCTTT. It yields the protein CASSIGVGGLRNTEAFF.

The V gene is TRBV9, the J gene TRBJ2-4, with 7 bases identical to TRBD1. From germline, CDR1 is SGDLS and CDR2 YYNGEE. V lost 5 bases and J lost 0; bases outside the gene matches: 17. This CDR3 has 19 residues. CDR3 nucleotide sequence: TGTGCCAGCAGGGGCCGGACCCGGGGACAGATATTAGCCAAAAACATTCAGTACTTC. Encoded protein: CASRGRTRGQILAKNIQYF.

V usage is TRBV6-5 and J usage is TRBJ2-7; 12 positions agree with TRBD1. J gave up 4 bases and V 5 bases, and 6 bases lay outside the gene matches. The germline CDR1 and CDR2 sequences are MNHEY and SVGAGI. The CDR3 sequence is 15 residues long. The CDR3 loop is CASSPLGQGAYEQYF. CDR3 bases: TGTGCCAGCAGTCCTCTGGGACAGGGGGCTTACGAGCAGTACTTC.

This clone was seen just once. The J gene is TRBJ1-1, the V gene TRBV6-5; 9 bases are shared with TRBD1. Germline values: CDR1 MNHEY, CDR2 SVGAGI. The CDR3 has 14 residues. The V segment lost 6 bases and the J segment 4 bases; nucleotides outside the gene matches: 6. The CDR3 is CASSPVTGGTEAFF. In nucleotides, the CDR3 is TGTGCCAGCAGCCCGGTGACAGGGGGCACTGAAGCTTTCTTT.

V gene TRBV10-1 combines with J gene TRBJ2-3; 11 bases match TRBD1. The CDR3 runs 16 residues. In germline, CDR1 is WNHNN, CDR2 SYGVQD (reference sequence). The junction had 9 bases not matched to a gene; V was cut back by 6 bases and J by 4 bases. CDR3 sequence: CASSRGQGGPSDTQYF. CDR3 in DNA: TGCGCCAGCAGCCGGGGACAGGGGGGACCATCAGATACGCAGTATTTT.

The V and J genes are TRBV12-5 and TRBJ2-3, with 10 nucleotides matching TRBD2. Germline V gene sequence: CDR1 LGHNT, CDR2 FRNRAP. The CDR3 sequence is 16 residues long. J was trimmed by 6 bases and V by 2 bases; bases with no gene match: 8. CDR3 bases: TGTGCTAGTGGTTTGAGCCTAGCGGGGGCCGGGGATACGCAGTATTTT. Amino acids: CASGLSLAGAGDTQYF.